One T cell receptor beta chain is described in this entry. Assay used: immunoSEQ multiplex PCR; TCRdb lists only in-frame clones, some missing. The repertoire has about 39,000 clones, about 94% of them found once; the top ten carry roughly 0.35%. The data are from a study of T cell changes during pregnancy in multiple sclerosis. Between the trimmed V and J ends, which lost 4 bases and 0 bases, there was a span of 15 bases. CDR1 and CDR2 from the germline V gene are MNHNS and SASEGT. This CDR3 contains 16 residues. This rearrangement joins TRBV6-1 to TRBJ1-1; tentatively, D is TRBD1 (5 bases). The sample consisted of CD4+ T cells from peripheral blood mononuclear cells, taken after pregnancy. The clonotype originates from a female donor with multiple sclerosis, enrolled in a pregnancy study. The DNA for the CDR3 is TGTGCCAGCAGTGTCCCGCCGGGGGGGTTGAACACTGAAGCTTTCTTT. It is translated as CASSVPPGGLNTEAFF.